This T cell receptor (beta chain) was sequenced during a study of beta chain features in type 1 diabetes. Turning to the study itself: Healthy donors and patients had similar age, gender and cell yields. Broader study findings: For TCRB rearrangement, an influence of HLA type remained unresolved here. Moderate yet significant TCRB CDR3 shortening was seen in Type 1 diabetes patients in all four CD4+ subsets. Junctions at VDJ sites from type 1 diabetes patients had fewer insertions and more deletions. A closer apparent resemblance between naive, central memory and Treg TCRB repertoires was seen in patients than in healthy donors.

Concerning this clone: No antigen is known for it. Distinct nucleotide sequences in the sample also encode this CDR3.

The germline V and J ends were trimmed by 6 bases and 1 base, with 9 bases remaining between them. In germline, CDR1 is SQVTM, CDR2 ANQGSEA. The length of the CDR3 is 12 residues. The investigators reverse transcribed all of the isolated RNA, so they sequenced expressed TCRB transcripts. Profiling relied on immunoSEQ multiplex PCR, and the TCRdb table lists in-frame clones only, not all of them. The sample includes 500,000 to 650,000 clones, under 15% seen only once; the top ten take more than 0.1%. The clonotype comes from a man aged 25 to 40 with type 1 diabetes. The chain has TRBV29-1 and TRBJ2-5; D gene ambiguous. The material sequenced was naive CD4+ T cells from blood. The CDR3 is CSVRVFQETQYF. CDR3 DNA: TGCAGCGTCCGGGTCTTCCAAGAGACCCAGTACTTC.